This T cell receptor beta chain originates from a study of blood T cell repertoires in COVID-19. Study members were between 18 and 89 years old and lived in 20 to 30 US regions. The CDR3 is 16 residues long. The germline gives CDR1 LNHNV, CDR2 YYDKDF (reference sequence). With V trimmed by 3 bases and J by 4 bases, 8 bases remained unmatched. Original handling: Amplification with reference gene primers provided the estimates of nucleated cell counts. Method: immunoSEQ multiplex PCR; TCRdb's copy keeps in-frame clones and lacks some. V, J and clone size are those of that table, while D and trimming were read from the DNA. The data hold about 180,000 clones, with roughly 90% observed a single time.

The sequenced sample consisted of PBMCs or T cells enriched from blood (not recorded which). The clonotype was recovered from a human donor with acute COVID-19. The donor label of this sample is uncertain. The V gene is TRBV15, the J gene TRBJ2-3, with TRBD1 matching 9 bases. CDR3 sequence reads: CATSRDRGDFADTQYF. Written as DNA, the CDR3 is TGTGCCACCAGCAGGGACAGGGGCGATTTCGCAGATACGCAGTATTTT.